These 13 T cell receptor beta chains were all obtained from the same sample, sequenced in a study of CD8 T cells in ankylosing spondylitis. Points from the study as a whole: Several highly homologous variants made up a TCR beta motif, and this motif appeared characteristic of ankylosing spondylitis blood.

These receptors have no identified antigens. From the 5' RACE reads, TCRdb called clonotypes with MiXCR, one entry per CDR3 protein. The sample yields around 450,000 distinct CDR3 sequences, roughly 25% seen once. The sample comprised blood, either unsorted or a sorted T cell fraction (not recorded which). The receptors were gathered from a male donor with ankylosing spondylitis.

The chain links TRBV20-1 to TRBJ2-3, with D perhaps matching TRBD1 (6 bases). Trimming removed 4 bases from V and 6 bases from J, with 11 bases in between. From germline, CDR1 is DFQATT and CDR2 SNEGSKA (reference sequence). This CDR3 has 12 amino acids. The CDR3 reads CSATPTGDTQYF. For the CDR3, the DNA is TGCAGTGCTACGCCGACAGGCGATACGCAGTATTTT.

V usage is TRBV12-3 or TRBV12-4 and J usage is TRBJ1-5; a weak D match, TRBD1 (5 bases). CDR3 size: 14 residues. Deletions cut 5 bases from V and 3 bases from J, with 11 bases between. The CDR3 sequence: CASSLRQNNQPQHF. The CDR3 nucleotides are TGTGCCAGCAGTCTCCGACAGAACAATCAGCCCCAGCATTTT.

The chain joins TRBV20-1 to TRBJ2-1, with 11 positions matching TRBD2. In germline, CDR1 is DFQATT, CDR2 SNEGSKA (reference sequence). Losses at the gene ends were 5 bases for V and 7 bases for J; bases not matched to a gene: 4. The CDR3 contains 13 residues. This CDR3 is CSASTSGINEQFF. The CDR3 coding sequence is TGCAGTGCTTCGACTAGCGGGATTAATGAGCAGTTCTTC.

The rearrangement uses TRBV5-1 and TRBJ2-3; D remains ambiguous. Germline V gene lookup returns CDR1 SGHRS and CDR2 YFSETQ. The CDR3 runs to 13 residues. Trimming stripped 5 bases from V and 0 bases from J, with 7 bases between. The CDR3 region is CASSDQSTDTQYF. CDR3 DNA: TGCGCCAGCAGTGATCAGAGCACAGATACGCAGTATTTT.

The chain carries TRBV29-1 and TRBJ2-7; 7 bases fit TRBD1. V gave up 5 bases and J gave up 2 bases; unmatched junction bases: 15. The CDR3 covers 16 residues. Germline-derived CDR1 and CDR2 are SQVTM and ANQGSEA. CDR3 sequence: CSVRNRGPPSTYEQYF. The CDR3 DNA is TGCAGCGTTAGGAACAGGGGACCACCATCAACCTACGAGCAGTACTTC.

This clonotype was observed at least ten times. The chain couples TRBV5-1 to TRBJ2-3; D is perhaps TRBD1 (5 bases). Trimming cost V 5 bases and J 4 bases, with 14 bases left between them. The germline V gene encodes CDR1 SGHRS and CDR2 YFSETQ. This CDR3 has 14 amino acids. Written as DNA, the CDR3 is TGCGCCAGCAGTCCACAGGCTGGACCAGATACGCAGTATTTT. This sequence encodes CASSPQAGPDTQYF.

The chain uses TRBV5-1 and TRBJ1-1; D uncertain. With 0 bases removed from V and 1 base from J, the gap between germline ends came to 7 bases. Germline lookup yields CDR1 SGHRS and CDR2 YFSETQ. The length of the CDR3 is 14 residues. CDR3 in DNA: TGCGCCAGCAGCTTGGGCCCCGGGAACACTGAAGCTTTCTTT. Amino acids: CASSLGPGNTEAFF.

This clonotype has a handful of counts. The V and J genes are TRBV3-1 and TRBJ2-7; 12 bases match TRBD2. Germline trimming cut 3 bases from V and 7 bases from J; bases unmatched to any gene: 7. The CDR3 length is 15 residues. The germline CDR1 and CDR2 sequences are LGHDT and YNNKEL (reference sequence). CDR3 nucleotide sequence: TGTGCCAGCAGCCACCGACTAGCGGGAGTGGGAGAGCAGTACGTC. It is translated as CASSHRLAGVGEQYV.

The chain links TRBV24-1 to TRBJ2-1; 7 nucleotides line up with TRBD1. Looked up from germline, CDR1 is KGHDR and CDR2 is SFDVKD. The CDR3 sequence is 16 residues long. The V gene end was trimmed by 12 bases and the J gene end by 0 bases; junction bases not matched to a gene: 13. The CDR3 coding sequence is TGTGCCTCCTCCGGACAGGACTCTAGCTCCTACAATGAGCAGTTCTTC. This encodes CASSGQDSSSYNEQFF.

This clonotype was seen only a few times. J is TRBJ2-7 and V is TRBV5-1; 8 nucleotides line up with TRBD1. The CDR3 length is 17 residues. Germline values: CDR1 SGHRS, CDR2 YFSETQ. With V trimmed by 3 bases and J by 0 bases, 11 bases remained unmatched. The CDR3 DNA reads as TGCGCCAGCAGCTCAAACCCAACAGGGGGTATCTCCTACGAGCAGTACGTC. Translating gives CASSSNPTGGISYEQYV.

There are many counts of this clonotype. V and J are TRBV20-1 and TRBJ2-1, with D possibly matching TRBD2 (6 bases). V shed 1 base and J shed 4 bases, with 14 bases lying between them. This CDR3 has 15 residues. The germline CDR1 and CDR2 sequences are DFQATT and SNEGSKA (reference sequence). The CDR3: CSARGSGGAYNEQFF. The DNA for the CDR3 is TGCAGTGCTAGAGGTAGCGGTGGGGCGTACAATGAGCAGTTCTTC.

The CDR3 DNA reads TGCAGTGCTAGGAGGGTTGGGACCACTTACACCGGGGAGCTGTTTTTT. Residues: CSARRVGTTYTGELFF. The rearrangement joins TRBV20-1 to TRBJ2-2; D tentatively reads TRBD1 or TRBD2 (5 bases each). CDR1 is DFQATT, CDR2 SNEGSKA, per germline (reference sequence). The CDR3 length is 16 residues. V was pared by 3 bases and J by 3 bases, with 17 bases between.

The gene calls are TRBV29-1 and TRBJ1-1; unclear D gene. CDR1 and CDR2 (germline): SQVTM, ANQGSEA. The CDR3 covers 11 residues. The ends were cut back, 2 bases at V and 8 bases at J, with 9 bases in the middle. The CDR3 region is CSVERPLEAFF. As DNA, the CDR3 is TGCAGCGTTGAAAGGCCACTAGAAGCTTTCTTT.